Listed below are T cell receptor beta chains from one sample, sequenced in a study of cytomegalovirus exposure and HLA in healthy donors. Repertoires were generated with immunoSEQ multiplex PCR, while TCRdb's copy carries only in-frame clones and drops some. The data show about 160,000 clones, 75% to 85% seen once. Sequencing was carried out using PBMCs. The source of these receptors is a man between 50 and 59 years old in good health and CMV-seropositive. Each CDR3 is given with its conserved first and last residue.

cdr3_aa: CASSYSGGDNEKLFF
j_call: TRBJ1-4
v_call: TRBV6-6

cdr3_aa: CASSGTGYEQYF
j_call: -
v_call: TRBV28

cdr3_aa: CASGLNNEQFF
j_call: TRBJ2-1
v_call: TRBV19

cdr3_aa: CAISDTLVTYEQYF
j_call: TRBJ2-7
v_call: TRBV10-3

cdr3_aa: CSGTRTQETQYF
j_call: TRBJ2-5
v_call: TRBV2

cdr3_aa: CASSPPEGTGAEQYF
j_call: TRBJ2-7
v_call: TRBV9

cdr3_aa: CASSLRSCQHF
j_call: TRBJ1-5
v_call: TRBV28

cdr3_aa: CASTLAGGGEQFF
j_call: TRBJ2-1
v_call: TRBV10-2

cdr3_aa: CASSQLGQNTGELFF
j_call: TRBJ2-2
v_call: TRBV18

cdr3_aa: CASSRQGDTEAFF
j_call: TRBJ1-1
v_call: TRBV25-1

cdr3_aa: CASSLGQVFNEQFF
j_call: TRBJ2-1
v_call: TRBV6-6

cdr3_aa: CASSYSGLGDYGYTF
j_call: TRBJ1-2
v_call: TRBV6-5

cdr3_aa: CASSGRDSLISGNTIYF
j_call: TRBJ1-3
v_call: TRBV9

cdr3_aa: CASSDQGTDTQYF
j_call: TRBJ2-3
v_call: TRBV6-4

cdr3_aa: CASSFTPKTEKHGYTF
j_call: TRBJ1-2
v_call: TRBV13

cdr3_aa: CASSVGDRGLHGYTF
j_call: TRBJ1-2
v_call: TRBV2

cdr3_aa: CASSLRLGQGSSYEQYF
j_call: TRBJ2-7
v_call: TRBV28

cdr3_aa: CASRVDRGDGYTF
j_call: TRBJ1-2
v_call: TRBV5-1

cdr3_aa: CASSVTDPGELFF
j_call: TRBJ2-2
v_call: TRBV9

cdr3_aa: CASSPGRGVNYEAFF
j_call: TRBJ1-1
v_call: TRBV11-3

cdr3_aa: CASSLGTGGWKAFF
j_call: TRBJ1-1
v_call: TRBV28

cdr3_aa: CASSVGEAEAFF
j_call: TRBJ1-1
v_call: TRBV11-1

cdr3_aa: CASSSRRDSSTDTQYF
j_call: TRBJ2-3
v_call: TRBV19

cdr3_aa: CASSSRTSVPDTQYF
j_call: TRBJ2-3
v_call: TRBV7-3